This TCR beta chain was found in a study of T cell repertoires in cytomegalovirus infection. Study in general: CMV infection and matching HLA type were both indicated by public TCR beta signatures. General study points: Dominant in the ex vivo response were TCR beta clonotypes restricted by HLA-C and specific for CMV.

TCRdb reprocessed the reads with MiXCR, giving one entry per CDR3 protein. The repertoire holds nearly 700,000 distinct CDR3 sequences, with about 30% as singletons. Comments on this clonotype: Its antigen is currently unknown.

The CDR3 runs 18 residues. Trimming shortened V by 3 bases and J by 0 bases, and 18 bases separated the two germline ends. Per the germline V gene, CDR1 is SGHVS and CDR2 is FNYEAQ. The TCR originated in a human donor in good health (CMV status not recorded). Some clones in this sample may be carry-over from other donors' samples. The material was cultured PBMCs, obtained from culture after CMV antigen stimulation. V usage is TRBV7-6 and J usage is TRBJ1-3; D remains unclear. CDR3 nucleotide sequence: TGTGCCAGCAGCTTGTTTCCACCCACCGCCACCTCTGGAAACACCATATATTTT. The encoded protein is CASSLFPPTATSGNTIYF.